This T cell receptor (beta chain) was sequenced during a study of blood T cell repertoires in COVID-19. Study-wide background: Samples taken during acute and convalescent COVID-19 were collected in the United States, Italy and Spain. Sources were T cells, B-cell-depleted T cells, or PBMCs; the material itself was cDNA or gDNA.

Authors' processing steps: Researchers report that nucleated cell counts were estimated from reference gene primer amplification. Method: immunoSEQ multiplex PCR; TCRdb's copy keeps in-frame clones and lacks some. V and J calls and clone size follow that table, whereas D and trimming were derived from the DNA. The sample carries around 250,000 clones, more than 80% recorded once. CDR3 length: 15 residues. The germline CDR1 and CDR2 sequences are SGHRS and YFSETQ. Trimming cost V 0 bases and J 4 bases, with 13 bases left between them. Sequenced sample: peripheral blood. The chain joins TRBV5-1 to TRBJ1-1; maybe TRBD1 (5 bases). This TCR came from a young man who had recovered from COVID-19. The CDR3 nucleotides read TGCGCCAGCAGCTTGGCCCCAGGGCAAGGCACTGAAGCTTTCTTT. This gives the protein CASSLAPGQGTEAFF.